This TCR beta chain was sequenced for a study of blood T cell repertoires in COVID-19 (dated by TCRdb to 2018 to 2020). Regarding the complete study: Collaborator samples came from the United States, Italy and Spain and covered acute and convalescent phases of COVID-19. The repertoires were released in a freely available public database intended as a resource for research on the immune response to SARS-CoV-2. The material from the prospective study consisted of cDNA or gDNA derived from T cells, B-cell-depleted T cells, or PBMCs. HLA class I and class II types, where available, came from metadata supplied by the sample provider rather than from assay-based typing. Subjects who had been exposed to COVID-19, were actively infected with it, or had recovered from it provided the deeply sampled blood TCRbeta repertoires that made up the dataset. Sample metadata almost always included a de-identified subject ID, COVID-19 status, age in years and sex. The samples were drawn from the first 160 participants of the ongoing ImmuneRACE study and from more than 1,000 subjects provided by 6 global collaborators. Overall results and qualifications from the work: The amount of clinical and demographic metadata varied by source and participant and was provided uncurated.

Each collaborating institution followed its own protocols to collect whole blood in K2EDTA tubes. Collaborator samples were shipped for TCRbeta analysis as frozen whole blood, isolated PBMCs, or DNA extracted from either sample type. Concerning this clone itself: No cognate antigen has been identified for it. No qualities accompany the bases; no much larger clone lies one base away.

Reading the germline V gene gives CDR1 MNHEY and CDR2 SVGAGI. The junction carries 13 bases between V and J, which are trimmed by 5 bases and 5 bases respectively. From cysteine to phenylalanine, the CDR3 is 13 amino acids long. CDR3 DNA only is kept here, 39 bases in frame from base 1. TCRbeta CDR3 regions were amplified from genomic DNA using the immunoSEQ Assay, a bias-controlled multiplex PCR. The study's processing was this. The number of nucleated cells in each sample was estimated by amplification of reference gene primers within the assay. To quantify the absolute abundance of each unique TCRbeta CDR3 rearrangement, sequence reads were collapsed and filtered. For each sample, productive Simpson clonality was calculated as the square root of Simpson's diversity index across productive rearrangements. Here the immuneACCESS table is served through TCRdb, limited to in-frame sequences with V and J called. Missing clones are a known gap in these copies; in checked studies unresolved V genes cover under half, and the rest lacks a known reason. V, J and clone size reflect that table, while D and trimming were determined from the DNA. The sample profile shows roughly 320,000 clones; approximately 85% of them were found once. Around 7.8% of the sample is taken by the ten largest.

Input material: peripheral blood. The receptor was derived from a human donor in a cohort sampled during active COVID-19. Here the chain combines TRBV6-5 and TRBJ2-7, with TRBD2 as a weak D call on 5 bases. The nucleotide sequence reads as follows: TGTGCCAGCAGTCTCAACGGGGTCAACGAGCAGTACTTC. It codes for CASSLNGVNEQYF.